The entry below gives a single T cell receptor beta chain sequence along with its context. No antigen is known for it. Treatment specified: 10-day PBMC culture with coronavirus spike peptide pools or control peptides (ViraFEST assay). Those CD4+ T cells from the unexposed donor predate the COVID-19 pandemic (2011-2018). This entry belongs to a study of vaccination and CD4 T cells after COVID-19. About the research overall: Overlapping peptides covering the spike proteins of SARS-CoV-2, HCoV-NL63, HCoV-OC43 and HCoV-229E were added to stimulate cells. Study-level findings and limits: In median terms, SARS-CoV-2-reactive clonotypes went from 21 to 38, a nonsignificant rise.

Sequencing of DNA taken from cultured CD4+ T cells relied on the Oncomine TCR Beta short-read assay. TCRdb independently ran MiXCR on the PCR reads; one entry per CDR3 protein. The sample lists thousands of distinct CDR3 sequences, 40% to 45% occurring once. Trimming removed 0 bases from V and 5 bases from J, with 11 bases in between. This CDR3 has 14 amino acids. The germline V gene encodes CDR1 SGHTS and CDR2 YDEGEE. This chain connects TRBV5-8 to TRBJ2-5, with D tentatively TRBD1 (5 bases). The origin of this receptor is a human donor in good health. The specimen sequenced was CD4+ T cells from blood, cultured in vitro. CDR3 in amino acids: CASSLGPGRETQYF. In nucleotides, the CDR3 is TGTGCCAGCAGCTTGGGTCCAGGGCGGGAGACCCAGTACTTC.